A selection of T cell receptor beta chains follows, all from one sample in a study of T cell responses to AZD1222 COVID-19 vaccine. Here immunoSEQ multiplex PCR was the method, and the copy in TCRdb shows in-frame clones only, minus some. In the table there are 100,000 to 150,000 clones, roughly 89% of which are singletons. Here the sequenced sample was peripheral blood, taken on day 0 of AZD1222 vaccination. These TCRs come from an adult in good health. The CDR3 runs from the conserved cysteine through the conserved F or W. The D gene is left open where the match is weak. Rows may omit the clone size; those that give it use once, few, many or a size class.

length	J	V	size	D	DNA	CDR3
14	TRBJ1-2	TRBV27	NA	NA	TGTGCCAGCAGGGACCGGGCCTCAGGGGATGGCTACACCTTC	CASRDRASGDGYTF
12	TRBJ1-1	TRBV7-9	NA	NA	TGTGCCAGCAGCTTAGTGGCGGGGTTGGCTTTCTTT	CASSLVAGLAFF
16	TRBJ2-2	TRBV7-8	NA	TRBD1	TGTGCCAGCAGCTTATTCGGAACAGGGGGTGACGGGGAGCTGTTTTTT	CASSLFGTGGDGELFF
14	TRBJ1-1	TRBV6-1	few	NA	TGTGCCAGCAGTGAAGCTCCTTTGGCTTCTGAAGCTTTCTTT	CASSEAPLASEAFF
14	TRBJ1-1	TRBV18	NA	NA	TGTGCCAGCTCACTCTATGGGGGTAGTAATGAAGCTTTCTTT	CASSLYGGSNEAFF
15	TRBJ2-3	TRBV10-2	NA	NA	TGCGCCAGCAGTGTTGGGGGAAGGGTATGGGATACGCAGTATTTT	CASSVGGRVWDTQYF
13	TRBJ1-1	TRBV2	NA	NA	TGTGCCAGCGCCGGACAGATAAACACTGAAGCTTTCTTT	CASAGQINTEAFF
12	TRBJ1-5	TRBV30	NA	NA	TGTGCCTGGAGAAAAGGCAATCAGCCCCAGCATTTT	CAWRKGNQPQHF
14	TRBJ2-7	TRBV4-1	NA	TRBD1	TGCGCCAGCAGCCTACCCGACAGGGTTCACGAGCAGTACTTC	CASSLPDRVHEQYF
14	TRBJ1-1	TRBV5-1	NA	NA	TGCGCCAGCAGCTTGGGGGGTATGAACACTGAAGCTTTCTTT	CASSLGGMNTEAFF
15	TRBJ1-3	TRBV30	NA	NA	TGTGCCTGGAGTGTAGGGTCACATACTGGAAACACCATATATTTT	CAWSVGSHTGNTIYF
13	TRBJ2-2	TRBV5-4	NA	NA	TGTGCCACCCTGGAGGGCCTCACCGGGGAGCTGTTTTTT	CATLEGLTGELFF
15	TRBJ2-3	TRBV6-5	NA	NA	TGTGCCAGCAGTTACTCGGAGGGGGCGGGTGATACGCAGTATTTT	CASSYSEGAGDTQYF
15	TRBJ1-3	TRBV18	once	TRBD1	TGTGCCAGCTCACCACGAAGGACAGGGGAAAACACCATATATTTT	CASSPRRTGENTIYF
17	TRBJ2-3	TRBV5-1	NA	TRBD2	TGCGCCAGCAGCATCCTACCCCTGCGGGGGGGTTCAGATACGCAGTATTTT	CASSILPLRGGSDTQYF
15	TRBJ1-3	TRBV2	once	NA	TGTGCCAGCAAGGGTCCGGGGACCTCTGGAAACACCATATATTTT	CASKGPGTSGNTIYF
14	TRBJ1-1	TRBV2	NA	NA	TGTGCCAGCAGTGTGCTTGGGCGGGGCACTGAAGCTTTCTTT	CASSVLGRGTEAFF
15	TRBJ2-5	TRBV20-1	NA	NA	TGCAGTGCTAGTGCGGCGGGCCCCATCCAAGAGACCCAGTACTTC	CSASAAGPIQETQYF
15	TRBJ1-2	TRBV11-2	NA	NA	TGTGCCAGCACCGGGACGCCAAAAACCGGTAGTGGCTACACCTTC	CASTGTPKTGSGYTF
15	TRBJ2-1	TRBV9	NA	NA	TGTGCCAGCAGCGTCTGGGGGGGCCGATACAATGAGCAGTTCTTC	CASSVWGGRYNEQFF
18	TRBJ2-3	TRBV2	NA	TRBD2	TGTGCCAGCAGTGGAGTGGGAGCTAGCGGGGGTTACCGGGATACGCAGTATTTT	CASSGVGASGGYRDTQYF
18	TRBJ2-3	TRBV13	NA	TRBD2	TGTGCCAGCAGCTCCCGAGAGTACCTAGCGGGGCTCACAGATACGCAGTATTTT	CASSSREYLAGLTDTQYF
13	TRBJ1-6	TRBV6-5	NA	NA	TGTGCCACCTCGGTGGGTTTGCCTTCACCCCTCCACTTT	CATSVGLPSPLHF
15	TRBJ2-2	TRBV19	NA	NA	TGTGCCAGTAGAAAATCCGGGGGAAACACCGGGGAGCTGTTTTTT	CASRKSGGNTGELFF
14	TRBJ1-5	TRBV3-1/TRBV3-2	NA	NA	TGTGCCAGCGGGCAGGGCACCCAAGATCAGCCCCAGCATTTT	CASGQGTQDQPQHF
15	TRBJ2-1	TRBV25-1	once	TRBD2	TGTGCCAGCAGCCTAGACCAGCGGGGATACAATGAGCAGTTCTTC	CASSLDQRGYNEQFF
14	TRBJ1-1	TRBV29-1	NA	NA	TGCAGCGCCGAAGTTAACGCTGCGGTCACTGAAGCTTTCTTT	CSAEVNAAVTEAFF
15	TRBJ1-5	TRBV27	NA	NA	TGTGCCAGCAGTTTTAATTCGAGGGGCAATCAGCCCCAGCATTTT	CASSFNSRGNQPQHF
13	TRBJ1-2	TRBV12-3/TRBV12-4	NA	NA	TGTGCCAGCAGTTCGTATAGTAACTATGGCTACACCTTC	CASSSYSNYGYTF
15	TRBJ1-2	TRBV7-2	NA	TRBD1	TGTGCCAGCAGCCCGAGACAGGGGGCAGGAGGCGGCTACACCTTC	CASSPRQGAGGGYTF
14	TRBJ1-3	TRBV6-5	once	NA	TGTGCCAGCAGTCCATTTAGCTCTGGAAACACCATATATTTT	CASSPFSSGNTIYF
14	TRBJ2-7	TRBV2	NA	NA	TGTGCCAGTGGCCAGGAGGCCAGCTCCTACGAGCAGTACTTC	CASGQEASSYEQYF
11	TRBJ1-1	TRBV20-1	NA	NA	TGCAGTGCTGTAGGGGGGGCCACTCGTACCTTT	CSAVGGATRTF